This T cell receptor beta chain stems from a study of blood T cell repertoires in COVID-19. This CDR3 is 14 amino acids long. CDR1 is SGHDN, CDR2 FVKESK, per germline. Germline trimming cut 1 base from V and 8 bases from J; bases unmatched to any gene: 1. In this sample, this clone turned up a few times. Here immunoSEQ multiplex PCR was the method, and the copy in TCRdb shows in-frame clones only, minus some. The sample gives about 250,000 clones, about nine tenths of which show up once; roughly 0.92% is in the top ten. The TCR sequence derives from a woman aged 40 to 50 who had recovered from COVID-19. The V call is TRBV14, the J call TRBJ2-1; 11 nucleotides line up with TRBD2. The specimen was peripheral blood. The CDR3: CASSQVAGGYEQFF. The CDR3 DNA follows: TGTGCCAGCAGCCAAGTAGCGGGAGGGTATGAGCAGTTCTTC.